The 26 T cell receptor beta chains below all came from one sample that was sequenced in a study of blood T cell repertoires in COVID-19. This table comes from immunoSEQ multiplex PCR, and its TCRdb copy is limited to in-frame clones, with some not included. The table includes 150,000 to 160,000 clones, about 86% detected once. Sample: peripheral blood. The receptors were gathered from a woman in her fifties or sixties with acute or convalescent COVID-19.

This clone was counted once. The V gene is TRBV5-5, the J gene TRBJ1-6; 7 bases fit TRBD1. CDR3 length equals 16 residues. Unmatched junction bases numbered 5, after V lost 0 bases and J lost 5 bases. Germline lookup yields CDR1 SGHKS and CDR2 YYEKEE (reference sequence). The CDR3 protein is CASSLDHRGNNSPLHF. In DNA, the CDR3 is TGTGCCAGCAGCTTGGATCACAGGGGCAATAATTCACCCCTCCACTTT.

The chain joins TRBV10-2 to TRBJ1-2, with D uncertain. Germline CDR1 WSHSY, CDR2 SAAADI. Trimming left V 0 bases short and J 4 bases short, with 9 bases between. This CDR3 contains 14 residues. The CDR3 bases are TGCGCCAGCAGTGAGTCCAACGAGGGCTATGGCTACACCTTC. Protein: CASSESNEGYGYTF.

This clone turned up a few times. The genes are TRBV9 and TRBJ1-5; D might be TRBD1 (6 bases). Germline V gene data show CDR1 as SGDLS and CDR2 as YYNGEE. This CDR3 has 15 amino acids. Trimming pared 3 bases from V and 0 bases from J, leaving 10 bases between. CDR3 bases: TGTGCCAGCAGCGCTCAGGGGTCTAGCAATCAGCCCCAGCATTTT. This encodes CASSAQGSSNQPQHF.

This chain links TRBV14 with TRBJ2-3; 8 bases fit TRBD2. CDR1 is SGHDN, CDR2 FVKESK, per germline. CDR3 length: 16 amino acids. The V and J ends lost 2 bases and 3 bases, in that order; junction bases with no gene match: 7. In DNA form, the CDR3 reads TGTGCCAGCAGCCAATCTGCGGGGGGTCTGACAGATACGCAGTATTTT. It codes for CASSQSAGGLTDTQYF. The full variable domain, with the rest looked up from reference TRBV14 and TRBJ2-3, is EAGVTQFPSHSVIEKGQTVTLRCDPISGHDNLYWYRRVMGKEIKFLLHFVKESKQDESGMPNNRFLAERTGGTYSTLKVQPAELEDSGVYFCASSQSAGGLTDTQYFGPGTRLTVL.

The rearrangement joins TRBV3-1 (or the pseudogene TRBV3-2) to TRBJ1-3, with TRBD1 matching 7 bases. Germline V lookup: CDR1 LGHDT, CDR2 YNNKEL (reference sequence). V was pared by 6 bases and J by 3 bases, with 5 bases of the junction left unmatched. This CDR3 contains 14 residues. The CDR3 reads CASRAGTDGNTIYF. DNA of the CDR3: TGTGCCAGCAGGGCCGGGACAGATGGAAACACCATATATTTT.

The rearrangement joins TRBV29-1 to TRBJ1-1; 9 bases are shared with TRBD1. This CDR3 contains 13 residues. V shed 7 bases and J 3 bases; nucleotides not matched to a gene: 6. CDR1 and CDR2 from the germline V gene are SQVTM and ANQGSEA. The CDR3 reads CSARQGDYTEAFF. In DNA form, the CDR3 reads TGCAGCGCCCGACAGGGGGACTACACTGAAGCTTTCTTT.

The chain joins TRBV7-3 to TRBJ2-1, with 7 bases identical to TRBD1. The CDR3 covers 15 residues. J lost 5 bases, V lost 5 bases, and 9 bases had no gene match. In germline, CDR1 is SGHTA, CDR2 FQGTGA. CDR3 in DNA: TGTGCCAGCAGCCCAACCGGGACAGTGAACAATGAGCAGTTCTTC. It codes for CASSPTGTVNNEQFF.

V is TRBV12-5 and J is TRBJ1-5; 7 nucleotides line up with TRBD1. CDR3 length: 15 residues. The germline V gene encodes CDR1 LGHNT and CDR2 FRNRAP. With 7 bases clipped from V and 2 bases from J, the junction kept 8 bases outside the gene matches. The CDR3 here is CASARYRGGNQPQHF. CDR3 DNA sequence: TGTGCTAGTGCCAGATACAGGGGAGGCAATCAGCCCCAGCATTTT.

The CDR3 here is CAWSVETGVSPLHF. CDR3 nucleotide sequence: TGTGCCTGGAGTGTCGAGACAGGGGTATCACCCCTCCACTTT. J is TRBJ1-6 and V is TRBV30; 8 nucleotides align to TRBD1. The CDR3 runs 14 residues. Germline lookup yields CDR1 GTSNPN and CDR2 SVGIG (reference sequence). Trimming at V came to 0 bases and at J to 10 bases, leaving 5 bases not matched to a gene.

The chain joins TRBV7-2 to TRBJ1-4; 8 nucleotides align to TRBD1. CDR1 SGHTA and CDR2 FQGNSA come from the germline V gene. V shed 1 base and J 8 bases; nucleotides not matched to a gene: 6. The length of the CDR3 is 15 residues. CDR3 bases: TGTGCCAGCAGCTTAGAGACAGGGGTTAGGGAAAAACTGTTTTTT. The encoded protein is CASSLETGVREKLFF. Supplemented by reference TRBV7-2 and TRBJ1-4, the full variable domain reads GAGVSQSPSNKVTEKGKDVELRCDPISGHTALYWYRQSLGQGLEFLIYFQGNSAPDKSGLPSDRFSAERTGGSVSTLTIQRTQQEDSAVYLCASSLETGVREKLFFGSGTQLSVL.

The DNA of the CDR3 is TGTGCCATCAGTGAGTCGGGCAGCTACGAGCAGTACGTC. It yields the protein CAISESGSYEQYV. The chain is built from TRBV10-3 and TRBJ2-7, with unresolved D. The germline CDR1 and CDR2 sequences are ENHRY and SYGVKD. V shed 0 bases and J shed 3 bases, with 6 bases lying between them. CDR3 size: 13 residues.

The V call is TRBV27, the J call TRBJ2-5; TRBD2 might be the D (6 bases). CDR1 and CDR2 (germline): MNHEY, SMNVEV (reference sequence). V was cut by 8 bases and J by 5 bases, with 15 bases left in between. CDR3 size: 13 residues. The CDR3 DNA is TGTGCCAGCGGGCGGGGAGGTGCGGAGACCCAGTACTTC. The encoded protein is CASGRGGAETQYF.

This chain's CDR3 is CASRYGQPSSYEQYV. The CDR3 nucleotides read TGTGCCAGCAGATATGGACAGCCTAGCTCCTACGAGCAGTACGTC. The chain employs TRBV27 and TRBJ2-7, with D perhaps matching TRBD1 (6 bases). Trimming took off 6 bases at V and 0 bases at J, with 15 bases between the two ends. Germline values: CDR1 MNHEY, CDR2 SMNVEV (reference sequence). This CDR3 spans 15 amino acids.

The gene calls are TRBV11-2 and TRBJ2-7, with 9 bases aligning to TRBD1. Germline V gene lookup returns CDR1 SGHAT and CDR2 FQNNGV. The CDR3 spans 15 residues. Unmatched junction bases numbered 9, after V lost 7 bases and J lost 2 bases. In nucleotides, the CDR3 is TGTGCCAGCACCCCGAGACAGGGGGGCCCCTACGAGCAGTACTTC. Translated, it gives CASTPRQGGPYEQYF. The full variable domain, in which reference TRBV11-2 and TRBJ2-7 provide the parts outside the CDR3, is EAGVAQSPRYKIIEKRQSVAFWCNPISGHATLYWYQQILGQGPKLLIQFQNNGVVDDSQLPKDRFSAERLKGVDSTLKIQPAKLEDSAVYLCASTPRQGGPYEQYFGPGTRLTVT.

The rearrangement links TRBV28 to TRBJ1-2; D remains ambiguous. V lost 7 bases and J lost 5, with 17 bases in between. Germline loops: CDR1 MDHEN, CDR2 SYDVKM. The CDR3 has 14 residues. The CDR3 DNA is TGTGCCAGCAACCGGATCGAGGCTTGGTATGGCTACACCTTC. Translation: CASNRIEAWYGYTF.

CDR3 loop: CASSYRESGYTF. The CDR3 nucleotides are TGTGCCAGCAGCTACCGAGAGTCTGGCTACACCTTC. This chain connects TRBV5-6 to TRBJ1-2; no firm D call. V gave up 3 bases and J gave up 7 bases, with 10 bases separating them. The germline CDR1 and CDR2 sequences are SGHDT and YYEEEE. This CDR3 comprises 12 residues.

J is TRBJ2-7 and V is TRBV7-9; TRBD1 matches at 7 bases. The CDR3 loop spans 13 amino acids. CDR1 and CDR2 (germline): SEHNR, FQNEAQ (reference sequence). Trimming removed 5 bases from V and 6 bases from J; junction bases left unmatched: 7. CDR3 in DNA: TGTGCCAGCAGCCGACAGGGCCCCAGCGAGCAGTACTTC. Protein sequence: CASSRQGPSEQYF.

The V gene is TRBV19, the J gene TRBJ1-5; D may be TRBD1 (6 bases). The germline V and J ends were trimmed by 6 bases and 6 bases, with 18 bases remaining between them. The CDR3 is made up of 15 amino acids. Germline values: CDR1 LNHDA, CDR2 SQIVND (reference sequence). The CDR3 region is CASRWRGGDGQPQHF. CDR3 nucleotide sequence: TGTGCCAGTAGATGGAGAGGGGGGGACGGTCAGCCCCAGCATTTT.

This clone was seen many times. The chain has TRBV28 and TRBJ1-2; D call uncertain. Between the trimmed V and J ends, which lost 5 bases and 6 bases, there was a span of 16 bases. Germline CDR1 is MDHEN and CDR2 is SYDVKM. The CDR3 consists of 14 residues. The CDR3 is CASSPEGREDGYTF. The CDR3 region has the DNA TGTGCCAGCAGTCCCGAGGGCCGGGAGGATGGCTACACCTTC.

This clone was seen just once. The V gene is TRBV5-1, the J gene TRBJ2-7; tentatively, D is TRBD1 (5 bases). The germline V gene encodes CDR1 SGHRS and CDR2 YFSETQ. Trimming shortened V by 3 bases and J by 6 bases, and 16 bases separated the two germline ends. The CDR3 sequence is 14 residues long. In DNA, the CDR3 is TGCGCCAGCAGCTCGGAGTACCCAGGGTTCGAGCAGTACGTC. Translated: CASSSEYPGFEQYV.

The V call is TRBV6-5, the J call TRBJ2-7; no definite D call. Trimming removed 6 bases from V and 3 bases from J, with 18 bases in between. Germline V gene sequence: CDR1 MNHEY, CDR2 SVGAGI. The CDR3 runs 15 residues. CDR3 bases: TGTGCCAGCAGCCCGGTCCTTACAGCCGGCTACGAGCAGTACTTC. Translated: CASSPVLTAGYEQYF.

The V and J genes are TRBV30 and TRBJ1-2; 8 bases align to TRBD1. With 3 bases clipped from V and 2 bases from J, the junction kept 11 bases outside the gene matches. This CDR3 is 16 amino acids long. The germline gives CDR1 GTSNPN, CDR2 SVGIG (reference sequence). DNA for the CDR3: TGTGCCTGGAGGTTCACAGGGGGGTTCGGGAACTATGGCTACACCTTC. Translation gives CAWRFTGGFGNYGYTF.

This chain uses TRBV4-1 with TRBJ1-2, with D possibly being TRBD1 (5 bases). Germline V gene data show CDR1 as MGHRA and CDR2 as YSYEKL. The CDR3 is 17 amino acids. V was clipped by 2 bases and J by 5 bases, with 21 bases between them. The DNA of the CDR3 is TGCGCCAGCAGCCAAATACCGAGACAGAAAGGAGTTTATGGCTACACCTTC. It is translated as CASSQIPRQKGVYGYTF.

CDR3 residues: CASSLGTGLYTF. CDR3 nucleotides: TGTGCCAGCAGTTTAGGGACAGGGCTCTACACCTTC. The chain couples TRBV12-3 or TRBV12-4 to TRBJ1-2, with 8 bases identical to TRBD1. The junction had 2 bases not matched to a gene; V was cut back by 1 base and J by 10 bases. There are 12 residues in the CDR3.

V is TRBV6-6 and J is TRBJ1-1; no reliable D call. Germline V lookup: CDR1 MNHNY, CDR2 SVGAGI (reference sequence). The V gene lost 6 bases and the J gene lost 3 bases, with 17 bases spanning the gap. CDR3 size: 15 residues. The DNA of the CDR3 is TGTGCCAGCAGCCCACTCAGGTTCCCTTACACTGAAGCTTTCTTT. The encoded protein is CASSPLRFPYTEAFF.

The genes are TRBV5-1 and TRBJ1-2, with TRBD1 matching 7 bases. The CDR3 runs to 16 residues. J gave up 2 bases and V 3 bases, and 10 bases lay outside the gene matches. Germline CDR1 and CDR2: SGHRS and YFSETQ. This CDR3 reads CASSSDTGAINYGYTF. The CDR3, as DNA: TGCGCCAGCAGCTCTGACACAGGGGCCATCAACTATGGCTACACCTTC.